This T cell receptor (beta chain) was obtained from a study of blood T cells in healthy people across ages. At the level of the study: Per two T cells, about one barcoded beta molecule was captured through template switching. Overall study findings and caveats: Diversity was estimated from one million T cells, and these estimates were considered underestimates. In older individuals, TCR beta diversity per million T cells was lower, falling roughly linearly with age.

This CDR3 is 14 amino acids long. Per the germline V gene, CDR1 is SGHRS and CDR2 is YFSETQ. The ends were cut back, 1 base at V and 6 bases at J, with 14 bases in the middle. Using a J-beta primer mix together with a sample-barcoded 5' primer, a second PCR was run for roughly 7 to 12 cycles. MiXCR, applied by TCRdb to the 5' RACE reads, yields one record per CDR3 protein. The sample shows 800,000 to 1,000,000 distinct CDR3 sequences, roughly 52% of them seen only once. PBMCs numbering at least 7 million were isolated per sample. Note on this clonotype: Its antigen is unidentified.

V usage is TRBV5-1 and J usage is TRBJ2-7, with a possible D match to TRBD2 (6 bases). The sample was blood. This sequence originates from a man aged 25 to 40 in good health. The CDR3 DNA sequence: TGCGCCAGCAGCTTGAATGGAGGGCCAAGCGAGCAGTACTTC. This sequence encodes CASSLNGGPSEQYF.